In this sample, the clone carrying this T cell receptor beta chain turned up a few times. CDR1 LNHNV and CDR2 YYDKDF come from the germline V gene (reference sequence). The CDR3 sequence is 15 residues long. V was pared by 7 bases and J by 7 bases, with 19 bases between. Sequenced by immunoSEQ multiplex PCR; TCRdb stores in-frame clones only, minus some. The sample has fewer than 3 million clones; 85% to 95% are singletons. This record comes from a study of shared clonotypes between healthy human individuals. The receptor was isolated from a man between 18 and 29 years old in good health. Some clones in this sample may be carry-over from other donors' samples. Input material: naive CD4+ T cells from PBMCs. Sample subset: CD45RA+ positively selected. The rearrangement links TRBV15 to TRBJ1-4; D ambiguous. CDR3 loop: CATKRRRETGEKLFF. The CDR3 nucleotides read TGTGCCACCAAGAGGCGCCGGGAGACGGGTGAAAAACTGTTTTTT.